These 9 T cell receptor beta chains share one sample of origin, sequenced in a study of blood T cell repertoires in COVID-19. This table comes from immunoSEQ multiplex PCR, and its TCRdb copy is limited to in-frame clones, with some not included. In the table there are over 200,000 clones, approximately 89% of which are singletons. Specimen: PBMCs or T cells enriched from blood (not recorded which). These receptor sequences come from a woman aged 25 to 39 with acute COVID-19.

V usage is TRBV5-6 and J usage is TRBJ2-7; 7 bases fit TRBD1. Losses at the gene ends were 2 bases for V and 0 bases for J; bases not matched to a gene: 5. Germline V CDR1 and CDR2: SGHDT, YYEEEE. This CDR3 has 15 amino acids. The DNA of the CDR3 is TGTGCCAGCAGCTTTGGGACAGCTCTCTCCTACGAGCAGTACTTC. Translating gives CASSFGTALSYEQYF.

This chain uses TRBV2 with TRBJ2-3, with 7 positions matching TRBD2. From germline, CDR1 is SNHLY and CDR2 FYNNEI. This CDR3 contains 14 residues. J gave up 3 bases and V 8 bases, and 8 bases lay outside the gene matches. The CDR3 loop reads CASSLLAPTDTQYF. The CDR3 bases are TGTGCCAGCTCACTACTAGCGCCGACAGATACGCAGTATTTT.

The chain combines TRBV4-3 with TRBJ1-6, with D possibly being TRBD1 (6 bases). The CDR3 has 13 residues. Per germline, CDR1 LGHNA and CDR2 YSLEER. Between the trimmed V and J ends, which lost 8 bases and 9 bases, there was a span of 14 bases. The CDR3 spells CASSYREGSPLHF. The DNA of the CDR3 is TGCGCCAGCTCGTACAGGGAAGGTTCACCCCTCCACTTT.

The V and J genes are TRBV4-1 and TRBJ2-3, with a possible D match to TRBD1 (5 bases). Trimming pared 2 bases from V and 10 bases from J, leaving 10 bases between. This CDR3 comprises 12 residues. The V gene's germline CDR1 is MGHRA and CDR2 YSYEKL. CDR3 in DNA: TGCGCCAGCAGCCAACCCCCCAGGGCGCAGTATTTT. Translating gives CASSQPPRAQYF.

This chain connects TRBV7-9 to TRBJ2-7; TRBD1 is a possible D gene (5 bases). The germline V and J ends were trimmed by 5 bases and 0 bases, with 11 bases remaining between them. Per germline, CDR1 SEHNR and CDR2 FQNEAQ (reference sequence). The CDR3 length is 14 residues. CDR3 DNA sequence: TGTGCCAGCAGCCTAATCGACAGCTCCTACGAGCAGTACTTC. Translated: CASSLIDSSYEQYF.

The V and J genes are TRBV6-5 and TRBJ1-1, with 8 bases fitting TRBD1. J lost 4 bases, V lost 7 bases, and 8 bases had no gene match. Germline V lookup: CDR1 MNHEY, CDR2 SVGAGI. The CDR3 covers 14 residues. The CDR3: CASIRQGAFTEAFF. The DNA for the CDR3 is TGTGCCAGCATTCGTCAGGGGGCCTTCACTGAAGCTTTCTTT.

This clone was found a few times. The V gene is TRBV4-1, the J gene TRBJ1-1, with a tentative D call TRBD1 (5 bases). The V end lost 1 base, the J end lost 1 base, and 19 bases lay between the germline ends. This CDR3 region has 18 residues. In germline, CDR1 is MGHRA, CDR2 YSYEKL. The CDR3 bases are TGCGCCAGCAGCCAAGCCTCCGGTGTTGGGACTGGGAACACTGAAGCTTTCTTT. Translated, it gives CASSQASGVGTGNTEAFF.

This rearrangement joins TRBV2 to TRBJ2-1; a weak D match, TRBD1 (6 bases). CDR1 SNHLY and CDR2 FYNNEI come from the germline V gene. The CDR3 spans 13 residues. V was cut by 7 bases and J by 4 bases, with 11 bases left in between. CDR3 sequence (DNA): TGTGCCAGCACTCTCCAGGGGTACAATGAGCAGTTCTTC. It is translated as CASTLQGYNEQFF.

The chain carries TRBV5-1 and TRBJ2-7; 7 bases are a match to TRBD1. Germline values: CDR1 SGHRS, CDR2 YFSETQ. CDR3 length: 14 residues. V shed 0 bases, J shed 4 bases, and the junction held 4 bases outside the gene matches. In DNA, the CDR3 is TGCGCCAGCAGCTTGGAACCACAGGGGTACGAGCAGTACTTC. This encodes CASSLEPQGYEQYF.